This section outlines one T cell receptor beta chain sequence together with its context. Its antigen is still unknown. Base qualities are missing; no much larger clone stands one base away. This sample is drawn from a study of T-cell memory formation after mild COVID-19 (dated by TCRdb to the early 2020s). Background on the whole study: TCR sequence clusters from the two donors were found to be largely donor specific. Two young, previously healthy adult volunteers made up the cohort, one male and one female. In a couple of donors, T-cell clones that expanded and contracted after mild COVID-19 were tracked by sequencing TCRalpha and TCRbeta repertoires over time.

General conclusions and limits of the study: Contracting CD4+ clones were found mainly in CM and EM memory subsets, while CD8+ clones were enriched in EMRA. Whether the second-wave clones peaking on day 37 were SARS-CoV-2 specific was not confirmed. Some responding clones were detected in pre-infection memory, which suggested that pre-existing cross-reactive memory T cells had joined the SARS-CoV-2 response. Only two mild cases were covered by the study, and larger cohorts that include severe cases with pre-infection samples were considered necessary. Clones that contracted from day 15 to 85 showed balanced CD4/CD8 phenotypes, whereas a second wave of clones that expanded from day 15 to 37 leaned towards CD4+.

Ficoll-Paque density gradient centrifugation was the method used to isolate PBMCs. TCRdb shows the sequencer as Illumina NovaSeq 6000. cDNA libraries for TCRalpha and TCRbeta were prepared by 5'RACE using constant-segment primers, with sample barcodes and unique molecular identifiers added. RNA was extracted from every sample with Trizol reagent. Libraries were amplified in two PCR steps, with a second sample barcode and Illumina TruSeq adapters added in the second step. Sequencing of libraries was performed on an Illumina NovaSeq with 2 x 150 bp paired-end reads. The authors processed their data as follows. With migec v1.2.7, reads were demultiplexed and then collapsed into UMI-guided consensus sequences. Using mixcr v2.1.11, UMI consensuses were aligned to TRA and TRB V and J templates and then assembled into clonotypes. Expanded or contracted clonotypes were those called significant by both edgeR and NoisET, with noise models trained on biological replicates. For edgeR calls, the thresholds were a false discovery rate-adjusted p below 0.01 and a log2 fold-change of 1. As an exploratory analysis of dynamics, max-normalized trajectories of the 1000 most abundant clonotypes were examined with PCA combined with hierarchical clustering. Each responding clone was given a CD4 or CD8 phenotype based on the CD4+ and CD8+ repertoires, which had been sequenced separately. TCRdb redid the processing of the public reads, applying fastp at Q25 and MiXCR, and retained in-frame beta chains. Rows with a matching CDR3 protein are joined into one entry that keeps the most common DNA and genes. TCRdb, not the original authors, processed these V and J calls. The sample table shows 360,000 or so distinct CDR3 sequences, and over 25% are seen once. The top ten clones comprise roughly 12% of the sample.

The specimen was PBMCs or a T cell subset sorted from them (not recorded which). This receptor was identified in an adult woman who had mild COVID-19 (a few samples of this study predate the infection). The sample titles of this study are shuffled in the database, so cell type and time point are left out; the donor was told from shared clones.

Read as DNA, the sequence is TGCGCCAGCAGCCAAGACCCCGCCCAGGGTCCCGGGGAGCTGTTTTTT. It is translated as CASSQDPAQGPGELFF. The chain links TRBV4-3 with TRBJ2-2, with TRBD1 perhaps the D gene, on 5 matching bases. V gives up 0 bases and J gives up 6 bases, and the segment between their germline ends measures 14 bases. As encoded in the germline V gene, CDR1 is LGHNA while CDR2 is YSLEER. The CDR3 numbers 16 residues from cysteine through phenylalanine. The CDR3 DNA has 48 bases and is translated from base 1.